This T cell receptor (beta chain) was found in a study of human T cells and chemical hapten exposure. Study-wide results and caveats: Expanded TCRs produced significantly more large CDR3 similarity clusters than controls did.

CDR3 length equals 16 residues. The germline CDR1 and CDR2 sequences are MNHEY and SVGEGT. V shed 5 bases, J shed 4 bases, and the junction held 8 bases outside the gene matches. On this clonotype: Its antigen is currently unknown.

Time point here: pre-sensitization, week 0. Treatment given: therapeutic diphenylcyclopropenone sensitization with weekly scalp DPC. Per the authors' pipeline: TCR counts had a median of approximately 96,000 per sample and spanned about 20,000 to 750,000. TCRdb recomputed calls from the RACE reads with MiXCR, one row per CDR3 protein. For this entry, the V and J calls and clone size follow TCRdb and not the study's own pipeline. The sample holds some 400,000 distinct CDR3 sequences, roughly 5% seen once. The chain has TRBV6-2 or TRBV6-3 and TRBJ1-5; TRBD1 matches 10 bases. This specimen consisted of whole blood, obtained in connection with sensitization to the hapten diphenylcyclopropenone (DPC). The origin of this receptor is a woman between 50 and 59 years old with alopecia areata. Some clones in this sample may be carry-over from other donors' samples. CDR3 protein: CASSRDRGPGNQPQHF. The CDR3 DNA reads as TGTGCCAGCAGTCGTGACAGGGGGCCAGGGAATCAGCCCCAGCATTTT.